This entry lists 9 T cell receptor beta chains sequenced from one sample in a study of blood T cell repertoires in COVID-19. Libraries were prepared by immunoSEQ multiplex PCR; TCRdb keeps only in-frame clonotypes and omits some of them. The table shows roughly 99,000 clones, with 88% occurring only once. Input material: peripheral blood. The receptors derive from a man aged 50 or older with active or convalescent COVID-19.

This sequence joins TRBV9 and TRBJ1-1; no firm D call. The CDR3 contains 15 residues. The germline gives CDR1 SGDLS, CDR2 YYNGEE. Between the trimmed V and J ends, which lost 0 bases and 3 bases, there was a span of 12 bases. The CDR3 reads CASSVGRGRDTEAFF. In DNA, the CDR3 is TGTGCCAGCAGCGTAGGACGGGGTCGAGACACTGAAGCTTTCTTT. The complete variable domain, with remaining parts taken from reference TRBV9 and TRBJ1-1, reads DSGVTQTPKHLITATGQRVTLRCSPRSGDLSVYWYQQSLDQGLQFLIQYYNGEERAKGNILERFSAQQFPDLHSELNLSSLELGDSALYFCASSVGRGRDTEAFFGQGTRLTVV.

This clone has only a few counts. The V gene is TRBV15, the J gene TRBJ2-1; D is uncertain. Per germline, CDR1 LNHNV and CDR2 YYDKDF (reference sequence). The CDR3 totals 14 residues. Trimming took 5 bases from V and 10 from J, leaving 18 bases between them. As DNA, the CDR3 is TGTGCCACCAGCCGGTCTCGAGGTCTAGGCGAGCAGTTCTTC. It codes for CATSRSRGLGEQFF.

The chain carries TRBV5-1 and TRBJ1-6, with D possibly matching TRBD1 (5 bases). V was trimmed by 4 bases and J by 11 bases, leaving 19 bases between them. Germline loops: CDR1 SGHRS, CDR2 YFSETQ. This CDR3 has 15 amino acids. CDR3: CASSDDGRPGAPLHF. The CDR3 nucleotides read TGCGCCAGCAGCGACGACGGGCGGCCGGGGGCACCCCTCCACTTT.

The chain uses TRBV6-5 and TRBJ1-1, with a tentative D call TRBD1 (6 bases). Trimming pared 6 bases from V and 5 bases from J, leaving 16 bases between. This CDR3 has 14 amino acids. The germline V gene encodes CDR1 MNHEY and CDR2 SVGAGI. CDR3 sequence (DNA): TGTGCCAGCAGATCCCAGGGGAAGAGGACTGAAGCTTTCTTT. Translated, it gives CASRSQGKRTEAFF.

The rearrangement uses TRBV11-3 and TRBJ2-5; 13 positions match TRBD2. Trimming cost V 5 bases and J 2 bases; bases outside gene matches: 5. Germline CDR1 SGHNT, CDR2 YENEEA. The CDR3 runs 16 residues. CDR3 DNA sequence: TGTGCCAGCAGCCCGACTAGCGGGAGGCTACAAGAGACCCAGTACTTC. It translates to CASSPTSGRLQETQYF.

The CDR3 DNA reads TGTGCCAGCAGCCGACAGGGGTCCGGGACCCAGTACTTC. Translated, it gives CASSRQGSGTQYF. The chain couples TRBV11-2 to TRBJ2-5, with 8 bases matching TRBD1. Germline V gene lookup returns CDR1 SGHAT and CDR2 FQNNGV. Germline trimming cut 5 bases from V and 7 bases from J; bases unmatched to any gene: 6. CDR3 length equals 13 residues.

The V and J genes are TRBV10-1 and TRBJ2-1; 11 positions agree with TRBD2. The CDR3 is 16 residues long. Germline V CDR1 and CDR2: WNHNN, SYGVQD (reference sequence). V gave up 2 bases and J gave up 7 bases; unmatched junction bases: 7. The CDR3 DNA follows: TGCGCCAGCAGTGAGATAGCGGGAGGGCGAGGAAATGAGCAGTTCTTC. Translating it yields CASSEIAGGRGNEQFF.

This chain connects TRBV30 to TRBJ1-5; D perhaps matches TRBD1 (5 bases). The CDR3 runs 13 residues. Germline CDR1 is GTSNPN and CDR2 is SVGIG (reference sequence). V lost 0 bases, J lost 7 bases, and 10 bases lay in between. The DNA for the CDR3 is TGTGCCTGGAGTGTATGGGGGGGACAGCCCCAGCATTTT. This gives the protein CAWSVWGGQPQHF. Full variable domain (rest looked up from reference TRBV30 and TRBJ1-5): SQTIHQWPATLVQPVGSPLSLECTVEGTSNPNLYWYRQAAGRGLQLLFYSVGIGQISSEVPQNLSASRPQDRQFILSSKKLLLSDSGFYLCAWSVWGGQPQHFGDGTRLSIL.

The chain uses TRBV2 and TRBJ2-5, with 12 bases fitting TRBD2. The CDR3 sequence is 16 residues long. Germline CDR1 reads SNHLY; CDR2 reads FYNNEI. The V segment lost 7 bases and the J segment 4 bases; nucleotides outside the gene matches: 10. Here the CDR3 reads CASTPGLAGRSETQYF. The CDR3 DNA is TGTGCCAGCACTCCCGGACTAGCGGGAAGGTCAGAGACCCAGTACTTC.